Below are 7 T cell receptor beta chains sequenced from a single sample in a study of cytomegalovirus exposure and HLA in healthy donors. PCR was performed using 60 Vbeta and 13 Jbeta primers. The method was immunoSEQ multiplex PCR; TCRdb's version includes in-frame clones alone and lacks a portion of them. The sample lists about 140,000 clones, 65% to 80% occurring once. What was sequenced was PBMCs. Every receptor here comes from a woman between 50 and 59 years old in good health and CMV-seropositive.

This sequence joins TRBV6-4 and TRBJ1-1, with TRBD1 matching 10 bases. J gave up 3 bases and V 9 bases, and 13 bases lay outside the gene matches. The CDR3 runs 16 residues. From germline, CDR1 is MRHNA and CDR2 SNTAGT. The CDR3 sequence: CASPSTPGTGDTEAFF. The CDR3, as DNA: TGTGCCAGTCCTTCCACCCCAGGGACAGGGGACACTGAAGCTTTCTTT.

The rearrangement uses TRBV6-5 and TRBJ1-6, with D hard to call. CDR3 length: 13 amino acids. Trimming took 2 bases from V and 6 from J, leaving 5 bases between them. Germline CDR1 is MNHEY and CDR2 is SVGAGI. CDR3 loop: CASSYLSNSPLHF. The DNA of the CDR3 is TGTGCCAGCAGTTACCTCAGTAATTCACCCCTCCACTTT.

This clone has a handful of counts. CDR3 region: CASSQEPGRGRSYGYTF. The DNA for the CDR3 is TGCGCCAGCAGCCAAGAGCCTGGGAGAGGGAGAAGCTATGGCTACACCTTC. The chain joins TRBV4-3 to TRBJ1-2, with D hard to call. The CDR3 is made up of 17 amino acids. Per germline, CDR1 LGHNA and CDR2 YSLEER. V shed 0 bases and J shed 4 bases, with 18 bases lying between them.

The rearrangement links TRBV7-2 to TRBJ2-7, with 7 bases identical to TRBD2. CDR1 is SGHTA, CDR2 FQGNSA, per germline. V was clipped by 1 base and J by 1 base; unmatched bases: 4. This CDR3 has 15 amino acids. The CDR3 is CASSLVAGESYEQYF. The CDR3 bases are TGTGCCAGCAGCTTAGTGGCGGGGGAATCCTACGAGCAGTACTTC.

The chain employs TRBV4-2 and TRBJ2-4; 10 bases align to TRBD1. J was trimmed by 3 bases and V by 3 bases; bases with no gene match: 5. The germline V gene has CDR1 LGHNA and CDR2 YNFKEQ. There are 16 residues in the CDR3. The CDR3 DNA is TGTGCCAGCAGCCAGACAGGGGGCCGGGACAAAAACATTCAGTACTTC. Translation gives CASSQTGGRDKNIQYF.

The chain links TRBV5-1 to TRBJ2-7, with TRBD1 matching over 7 bases. Trimming took 3 bases from V and 3 from J; bases not matched to a gene: 9. The CDR3 consists of 15 residues. The V gene's germline CDR1 is SGHRS and CDR2 YFSETQ. The CDR3 DNA sequence: TGCGCCAGCAGCTCCACAGGGGACCTTATCTACGAGCAGTACTTC. Its protein is CASSSTGDLIYEQYF.

This chain joins TRBV7-2 and TRBJ1-2; D gene uncertain. V gave up 5 bases and J gave up 5 bases, with 9 bases separating them. Germline CDR1 and CDR2: SGHTA and FQGNSA. This CDR3 spans 12 amino acids. The CDR3 here is CASSTLYYGYTF. The CDR3 DNA is TGTGCCAGCAGCACACTATATTATGGCTACACCTTC.